This TCR beta chain was captured in a study of human T cells and chemical hapten exposure. Each CDR3 protein gets one entry after TCRdb re-called the RACE reads with MiXCR. This table has approximately 80,000 distinct CDR3 sequences, approximately 12% appearing once. J gave up 0 bases and V 7 bases, and 22 bases lay outside the gene matches. Germline CDR1 SQVTM, CDR2 ANQGSEA. This CDR3 has 19 amino acids. The time point: patch test 1, 2 weeks after DPC sensitization. Treatment reported: therapeutic diphenylcyclopropenone sensitization with weekly scalp DPC. This chain uses TRBV29-1 with TRBJ1-1; TRBD1 aligns across 8 bases. The sample was whole blood, taken in connection with sensitization to the hapten diphenylcyclopropenone (DPC). The source of this sequence is a woman aged 45-60 years with alopecia areata. Some clones in this sample may be carry-over from other donors' samples. The CDR3 region is CSAIGGKDRARGMNTEAFF. The DNA of the CDR3 is TGCAGCGCTATTGGGGGGAAGGACAGGGCGAGGGGTATGAACACTGAAGCTTTCTTT.